Listed below are T cell receptor beta chains from one sample, sequenced in a study of cytomegalovirus exposure and HLA in healthy donors. Repertoires were generated with immunoSEQ multiplex PCR, while TCRdb's copy carries only in-frame clones and drops some. The table lists approximately 79,000 clones. Material for sequencing was PBMCs. The origin of the receptors is a boy aged 10-17 years in good health and CMV-seronegative. Both conserved end residues are part of each CDR3. The order of the fields is V gene, D gene, J gene, CDR3 protein, CDR3 DNA. A D gene is named only where the DNA matches it firmly.

>TRBV15|NA|TRBJ1-1
CATSRDGGMVNTEAFF
TGTGCCACCAGCAGAGATGGAGGGATGGTGAACACTGAAGCTTTCTTT
>TRBV15|NA|TRBJ1-2
CATSRGPVEGYTF
TGTGCCACCAGCAGAGGTCCTGTCGAGGGCTACACCTTC
>TRBV29-1|TRBD2|TRBJ2-7
CSVLWGGDEQYF
TGCAGCGTTCTGTGGGGGGGGGACGAGCAGTACTTC
>TRBV5-4|TRBD1|TRBJ1-2
CASSRTGDGYTF
TGTGCCAGCAGCCGAACAGGGGATGGCTACACCTTC
>TRBV2|TRBD2|TRBJ2-1
CASRRTSGNNEQFF
TGTGCCAGCAGGCGGACTAGCGGAAACAATGAGCAGTTCTTC
>TRBV19|NA|TRBJ1-2
CASTGMDGYTF
TGTGCCAGTACCGGGATGGATGGCTACACCTTC
>TRBV7-2|NA|TRBJ2-2
CASSLGRLGVNTGELFF
TGTGCCAGCAGCTTAGGAAGGTTGGGAGTCAACACCGGGGAGCTGTTTTTT
>TRBV6-5|NA|TRBJ1-1
CASSPRSRNTEAFF
TGTGCCAGCAGTCCCAGGTCCAGGAACACTGAAGCTTTCTTT
>TRBV5-1|NA|TRBJ1-2
CASSLAGEYGNYGYTF
TGCGCCAGCAGCCTCGCAGGGGAGTATGGTAACTATGGCTACACCTTC
>TRBV29-1|TRBD1|TRBJ1-2
CSATRGGVTNYGYTF
TGCAGCGCAACTCGAGGGGGCGTAACTAACTATGGCTACACCTTC
>TRBV7-9|TRBD1|TRBJ1-1
CASSSGQGKDTEAFF
TGTGCCAGCAGCTCCGGACAGGGTAAGGACACTGAAGCTTTCTTT
>TRBV6-4|NA|TRBJ1-1
CASSVEQNTEAFF
TGTGCCAGCAGTGTCGAGCAGAACACTGAAGCTTTCTTT
>TRBV29-1|TRBD2|TRBJ2-3
CSVEASSGSRDTQYF
TGCAGCGTTGAAGCGTCTAGCGGGAGTAGAGATACGCAGTATTTT
>TRBV2|TRBD2|TRBJ2-7
CASSEGGGSGYEQYF
TGTGCCAGCAGTGAAGGGGGCGGGAGTGGGTACGAGCAGTACTTC
>TRBV9|TRBD1|TRBJ1-6
CASSSPLGQGVSPLHF
TGTGCCAGCAGCTCACCCTTGGGACAGGGAGTTTCACCCCTCCACTTT
>TRBV30|NA|TRBJ1-4
CAGSRGQEPSGKLFF
TGTGCCGGGAGTCGTGGACAAGAACCATCAGGAAAACTGTTTTTT
>TRBV2|NA|TRBJ1-4
CASSEGTSGEKLFF
TGTGCCAGCAGCGAGGGGACTTCGGGGGAAAAACTGTTTTTT
>TRBV28|NA|TRBJ1-2
CASSLPRGVTGGYTF
TGTGCCAGCAGCCTACCTCGGGGAGTCACGGGCGGCTACACCTTC
>TRBV30|NA|TRBJ2-3
CAWTSENTDTQYF
TGTGCCTGGACATCTGAGAACACAGATACGCAGTATTTT
>TRBV27|NA|TRBJ1-5
CASSFLPSLDGNQPQHF
TGTGCCAGCAGTTTTCTCCCTAGTTTGGATGGCAATCAGCCCCAGCATTTT
>TRBV30|NA|TRBJ1-1
CAWSPGLGTEAFF
TGTGCCTGGAGTCCAGGGTTAGGGACTGAAGCTTTCTTT
>TRBV4-1|NA|TRBJ1-4
CASSPEGRLGEKLFF
TGCGCCAGCAGCCCTGAGGGCAGGCTGGGTGAAAAACTGTTTTTT